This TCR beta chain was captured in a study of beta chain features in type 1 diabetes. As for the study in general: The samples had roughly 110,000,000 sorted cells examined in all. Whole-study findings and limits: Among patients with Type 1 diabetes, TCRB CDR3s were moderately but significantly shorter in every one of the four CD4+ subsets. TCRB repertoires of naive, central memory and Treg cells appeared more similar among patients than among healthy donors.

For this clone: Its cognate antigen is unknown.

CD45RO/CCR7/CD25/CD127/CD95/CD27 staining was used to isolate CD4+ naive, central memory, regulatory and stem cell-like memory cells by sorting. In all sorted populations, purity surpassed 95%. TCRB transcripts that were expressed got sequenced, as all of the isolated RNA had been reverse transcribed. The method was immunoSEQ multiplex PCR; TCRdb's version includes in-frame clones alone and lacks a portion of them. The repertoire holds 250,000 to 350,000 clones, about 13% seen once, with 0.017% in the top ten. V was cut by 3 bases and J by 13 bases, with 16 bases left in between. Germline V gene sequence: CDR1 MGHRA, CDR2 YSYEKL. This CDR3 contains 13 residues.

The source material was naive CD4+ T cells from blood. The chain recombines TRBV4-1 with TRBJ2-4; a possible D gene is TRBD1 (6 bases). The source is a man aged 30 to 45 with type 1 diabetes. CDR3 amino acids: CASSQLRDTDQYF. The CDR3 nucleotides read TGCGCCAGCAGCCAGCTCCGGGACACGGACCAGTACTTC.